What follows are 21 T cell receptor beta chains derived from one specimen sequenced in a study of blood T cell repertoires in COVID-19. Sequencing used immunoSEQ multiplex PCR; TCRdb keeps in-frame clones, though not all of them. The table records 200,000 to 250,000 clones, 88% of them present only once. Sequencing was carried out using PBMCs or T cells enriched from blood (not recorded which). All receptors derive from a woman younger than 45 who had recovered from COVID-19.

The rearrangement uses TRBV15 and TRBJ2-1; 8 bases map to TRBD2. This CDR3 comprises 13 residues. V gave up 7 bases and J gave up 9 bases; unmatched junction bases: 8. The V gene's germline CDR1 is LNHNV and CDR2 YYDKDF (reference sequence). Written as DNA, the CDR3 is TGTGCCACCAACCATAGACGGGAGGGTGAGCAGTTCTTC. Amino acids: CATNHRREGEQFF.

The V call is TRBV11-3, the J call TRBJ2-7; 15 nucleotides line up with TRBD2. The V gene end was trimmed by 5 bases and the J gene end by 4 bases; junction bases not matched to a gene: 6. The CDR3 consists of 16 residues. Germline CDR1 SGHNT, CDR2 YENEEA. CDR3 bases: TGTGCCAGCAGCCCAGGGACTAGCGGGGGGAGATACGAGCAGTACTTC. Amino acids: CASSPGTSGGRYEQYF.

The CDR3 spells CASSPKMTRGWNTEAFF. In DNA, the CDR3 is TGTGCCAGCTCACCCAAGATGACAAGGGGCTGGAACACTGAAGCTTTCTTT. This chain connects TRBV18 to TRBJ1-1; D may be TRBD1 (5 bases). The V end lost 3 bases, the J end lost 1 base, and 18 bases lay between the germline ends. CDR3 length: 17 amino acids. From germline, CDR1 is KGHSH and CDR2 LQKENI. Using reference TRBV18 and TRBJ1-1 for the parts outside the CDR3, the full variable domain is NAGVMQNPRHLVRRRGQEARLRCSPMKGHSHVYWYRQLPEEGLKFMVYLQKENIIDESGMPKERFSAEFPKEGPSILRIQQVVRGDSAAYFCASSPKMTRGWNTEAFFGQGTRLTVV.

The chain recombines TRBV5-6 with TRBJ1-2; D is uncertain. V lost 3 bases and J lost 4, with 7 bases in between. The CDR3 loop spans 12 amino acids. Germline V CDR1 and CDR2: SGHDT, YYEEEE. CDR3 nucleotide sequence: TGTGCCAGCAGCTCCACTCTCTATGGCTACACCTTC. This sequence encodes CASSSTLYGYTF. The variable domain in full, with the rest retrieved from reference TRBV5-6 and TRBJ1-2, is DAGVTQSPTHLIKTRGQQVTLRCSPKSGHDTVSWYQQALGQGPQFIFQYYEEEERQRGNFPDRFSGHQFPNYSSELNVNALLLGDSALYLCASSSTLYGYTFGSGTRLTVV.

The CDR3 DNA sequence: TGTGCCATCAGCCCGGGACAGATGAATTCACCCCTCCACTTT. It specifies CAISPGQMNSPLHF. The chain couples TRBV10-3 to TRBJ1-6, with 7 bases fitting TRBD1. V lost 6 bases and J lost 7; bases outside the gene matches: 6. Germline CDR1 reads ENHRY; CDR2 reads SYGVKD. The CDR3 consists of 14 residues.

This rearrangement joins TRBV12-3 or TRBV12-4 to TRBJ2-2; D is uncertain. The germline V and J ends were trimmed by 2 bases and 7 bases, with 5 bases remaining between them. The CDR3 is made up of 12 amino acids. CDR3 residues: CASSLPYGELFF. In DNA form, the CDR3 reads TGTGCCAGCAGTTTACCGTACGGGGAGCTGTTTTTT.

The chain recombines TRBV5-1 with TRBJ2-6; maybe TRBD1 (6 bases). CDR1 and CDR2 from the germline V gene are SGHRS and YFSETQ. V was trimmed by 4 bases and J by 0 bases, leaving 11 bases between them. The CDR3 contains 16 residues. The CDR3: CASSIAGDSGANVLTF. The CDR3, as DNA: TGCGCCAGCAGCATAGCAGGGGACTCTGGGGCCAACGTCCTGACTTTC.

The chain links TRBV19 to TRBJ2-5, with 15 bases that match TRBD2. Germline CDR1 and CDR2: LNHDA and SQIVND (reference sequence). The junction had 11 bases not matched to a gene; V was cut back by 4 bases and J by 5 bases. The CDR3 is 18 amino acids. The CDR3 DNA sequence: TGTGCCAGTAGTAACAGGACTAGCGGGGGGGCGGCGCGGGAGACCCAGTACTTC. Translation gives CASSNRTSGGAARETQYF.

The genes are TRBV4-3 and TRBJ2-2; a weak D match, TRBD1 (6 bases). Germline lookup yields CDR1 LGHNA and CDR2 YSLEER. Trimming stripped 0 bases from V and 1 base from J, with 21 bases between. The CDR3 runs to 20 residues. CDR3 residues: CASSQEFDVDLGGNTGELFF. The CDR3 DNA is TGCGCCAGCAGCCAAGAATTTGATGTAGATTTAGGGGGGAACACCGGGGAGCTGTTTTTT.

This clone showed up just a few times. The chain has TRBV5-4 and TRBJ1-2; 7 bases map to TRBD1. CDR3 length: 14 residues. Trimming cost V 2 bases and J 4 bases; bases outside gene matches: 5. CDR1 SGHNT and CDR2 YYREEE come from the germline V gene (reference sequence). The CDR3 nucleotides read TGTGCCAGCAGCTTCAGGGGGGTGAGCTATGGCTACACCTTC. Translation: CASSFRGVSYGYTF.

The chain recombines TRBV11-1 with TRBJ1-2; weak D call: TRBD1 (6 bases). V lost 2 bases to trimming and J lost 6 bases, with 13 bases between them. The CDR3 contains 14 residues. The germline gives CDR1 SGHAT, CDR2 FQDESV (reference sequence). CDR3 amino acids: CASSLRAHRDGYTF. The CDR3 bases are TGTGCCAGCAGCTTAAGAGCACACAGGGATGGCTACACCTTC.

The chain joins TRBV9 to TRBJ2-3, with 9 bases that match TRBD1. The CDR3 extends over 16 amino acids. Germline V CDR1 and CDR2: SGDLS, YYNGEE. V trimming: 0 bases; J trimming: 5 bases; junction bases outside the gene matches: 7. This CDR3 is CASSVVGQGRGDTQYF. CDR3 coding DNA: TGTGCCAGCAGCGTAGTAGGACAGGGGAGAGGAGATACGCAGTATTTT.

The gene calls are TRBV11-2 and TRBJ1-1; D remains unclear. The CDR3 consists of 12 residues. Germline V gene sequence: CDR1 SGHAT, CDR2 FQNNGV. Between the trimmed V and J ends, which lost 5 bases and 10 bases, there was a span of 14 bases. The CDR3 DNA reads TGTGCCAGCAGCCTCGGCACGGGAGGAGCTTTCTTT. Translation gives CASSLGTGGAFF.

This clone was seen a few times. This rearrangement joins TRBV28 to TRBJ1-5; a possible D gene is TRBD1 (6 bases). V lost 6 bases to trimming and J lost 0 bases, with 12 bases between them. The CDR3 runs to 15 residues. Germline loops: CDR1 MDHEN, CDR2 SYDVKM. CDR3 region: CASSYTGNSNQPQHF. CDR3 in DNA: TGTGCCAGCAGCTATACAGGGAATAGCAATCAGCCCCAGCATTTT.

This clone was found once. This chain links TRBV6-2 or TRBV6-3 with TRBJ2-5, with 10 bases identical to TRBD2. J was trimmed by 4 bases and V by 0 bases; bases with no gene match: 14. The CDR3 is made up of 19 amino acids. Germline values: CDR1 MNHEY, CDR2 SVGEGT. The CDR3 nucleotides read TGTGCCAGCAGTTACTCGATGGTAGCGGGGGGAACGAGGCGAGAGACCCAGTACTTC. It yields the protein CASSYSMVAGGTRRETQYF.

The rearrangement joins TRBV5-5 to TRBJ1-1; perhaps TRBD1 as D (5 bases). The CDR3 covers 13 residues. Germline V gene sequence: CDR1 SGHKS, CDR2 YYEKEE (reference sequence). Trimming cost V 4 bases and J 1 base, with 8 bases left between them. Here the CDR3 DNA reads TGTGCCAGCAGCCGGACAACGAACACTGAAGCTTTCTTT. Translated, it gives CASSRTTNTEAFF.

The chain combines TRBV6-5 with TRBJ2-1; 7 nucleotides line up with TRBD2. Germline V gives CDR1 MNHEY, CDR2 SVGAGI. V lost 3 bases and J lost 2; bases outside the gene matches: 7. This CDR3 spans 16 amino acids. The CDR3: CASSYVGGGAYNEQFF. As DNA, the CDR3 is TGTGCCAGCAGTTATGTTGGGGGGGGAGCCTACAATGAGCAGTTCTTC.

The rearrangement joins TRBV21-1 to TRBJ2-2; the listed D gene, TRBD1, was not tested against the DNA. TRBV21-1 is a pseudogene locus. The CDR3 totals 17 residues. As DNA, the CDR3 is TGTGCCAGCAGCAAAGATCCAGGGTCCGTGTTGGGCGGGGAGCTGTTTTTT. Its protein is CASSKDPGSVLGGELFF.

V is TRBV13 and J is TRBJ1-5, with D hard to call. Trimming took off 3 bases at V and 6 bases at J, with 12 bases between the two ends. Germline CDR1 PRHDT, CDR2 FYEKMQ (reference sequence). This CDR3 is built from 14 residues. The CDR3 region is CASSLGGLGQPQHF. The CDR3, as DNA: TGTGCCAGCAGCTTGGGAGGGTTAGGTCAGCCCCAGCATTTT.

V gene TRBV11-3 combines with J gene TRBJ2-2; 11 bases match TRBD2. The V segment lost 5 bases and the J segment 4 bases; nucleotides outside the gene matches: 9. The CDR3 is 17 amino acids. CDR1 is SGHNT, CDR2 YENEEA, per germline. The CDR3 sequence is CASSHGASGGTTGELFF. The CDR3 DNA is TGTGCCAGCAGCCATGGGGCTAGCGGGGGGACCACCGGGGAGCTGTTTTTT.

The V gene is TRBV7-9, the J gene TRBJ1-4; tentatively, D is TRBD1 (5 bases). Germline CDR1 is SEHNR and CDR2 is FQNEAQ (reference sequence). Trimming left V 1 base short and J 8 bases short, with 14 bases between. CDR3 length equals 15 residues. The CDR3 DNA reads as TGTGCCAGCAGCTTAGTGGGGCAGGGTTGGGAAAAACTGTTTTTT. Amino acid sequence: CASSLVGQGWEKLFF.